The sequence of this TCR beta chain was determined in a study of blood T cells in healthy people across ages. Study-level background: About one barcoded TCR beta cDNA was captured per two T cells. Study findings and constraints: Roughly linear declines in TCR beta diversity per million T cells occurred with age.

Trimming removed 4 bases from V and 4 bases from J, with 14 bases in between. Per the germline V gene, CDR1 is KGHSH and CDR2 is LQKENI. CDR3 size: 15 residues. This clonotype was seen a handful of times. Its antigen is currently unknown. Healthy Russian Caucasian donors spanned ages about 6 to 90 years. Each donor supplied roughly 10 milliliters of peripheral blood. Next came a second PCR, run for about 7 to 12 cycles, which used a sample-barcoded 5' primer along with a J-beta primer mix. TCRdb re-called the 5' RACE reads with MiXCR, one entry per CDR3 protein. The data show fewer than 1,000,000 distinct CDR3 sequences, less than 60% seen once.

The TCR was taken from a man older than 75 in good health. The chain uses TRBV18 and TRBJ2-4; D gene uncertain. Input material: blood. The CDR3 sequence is CASSLFVGAKNIQYF. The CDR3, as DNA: TGTGCCAGCTCACTTTTTGTCGGAGCAAAAAACATTCAGTACTTC.